Below are 12 T cell receptor beta chains sequenced from a single sample in a study of graft-versus-host responses after intestinal transplantation. This table comes from immunoSEQ multiplex PCR, and its TCRdb copy is limited to in-frame clones, with some not included. The table includes under 30,000 clones, around 94% detected once. The sequenced sample was PBMCs, obtained approximately 32 days after intestinal transplant. The receptors were sampled from a human patient who received an intestinal transplant, so some T cells may come from the graft donor.

This chain connects TRBV7-9 to TRBJ2-5; weak D call: TRBD2 (6 bases). The CDR3 is 14 amino acids. Per germline, CDR1 SEHNR and CDR2 FQNEAQ (reference sequence). V was cut by 2 bases and J by 5 bases, with 12 bases left in between. The CDR3 spells CASSLYPGRETQYF. Here the CDR3 DNA reads TGTGCCAGCAGCTTATATCCAGGGAGGGAGACCCAGTACTTC.

The chain links TRBV5-6 to TRBJ2-6; D gene ambiguous. V was pared by 0 bases and J by 1 base, with 5 bases between. The CDR3 has 15 amino acids. Germline CDR1 SGHDT, CDR2 YYEEEE. The CDR3 region is CASSLDKSGANVLTF. In DNA, the CDR3 is TGTGCCAGCAGCTTGGACAAATCTGGGGCCAACGTCCTGACTTTC.

The rearrangement uses TRBV6-5 and TRBJ1-1; D is ambiguous. The V and J ends lost 0 bases and 7 bases respectively, with 6 bases between them. CDR1 and CDR2 from the germline V gene are MNHEY and SVGAGI. The CDR3 consists of 12 residues. The CDR3 loop reads CASSYSGREAFF. CDR3 coding DNA: TGTGCCAGCAGTTACTCCGGGCGTGAAGCTTTCTTT.

J is TRBJ1-1 and V is TRBV29-1; D may be TRBD1 (5 bases). The germline V and J ends were trimmed by 2 bases and 4 bases, with 11 bases remaining between them. This CDR3 spans 13 amino acids. The germline gives CDR1 SQVTM, CDR2 ANQGSEA. The CDR3 is CSVERGRSTEAFF. The CDR3 bases are TGCAGCGTTGAACGGGGGAGGAGCACTGAAGCTTTCTTT.

The V and J genes are TRBV5-1 and TRBJ2-1; a weak D match, TRBD1 (5 bases). The V and J ends lost 3 bases and 4 bases respectively, with 17 bases between them. This CDR3 is 16 amino acids long. Looked up from germline, CDR1 is SGHRS and CDR2 is YFSETQ. CDR3 sequence reads: CASSSLQVVRYNEQFF. CDR3 DNA sequence: TGCGCCAGCAGCTCTTTACAGGTTGTGAGATACAATGAGCAGTTCTTC. Together with reference TRBV5-1 and TRBJ2-1, the CDR3 gives the full variable domain: KAGVTQTPRYLIKTRGQQVTLSCSPISGHRSVSWYQQTPGQGLQFLFEYFSETQRNKGNFPGRFSGRQFSNSRSEMNVSTLELGDSALYLCASSSLQVVRYNEQFFGPGTRLTVL.

This clone was recorded once. V and J are TRBV5-1 and TRBJ2-5, with 7 positions matching TRBD1. V lost 4 bases to trimming and J lost 5 bases; unmatched junction nucleotides: 8. CDR3 size: 14 residues. Germline CDR1 is SGHRS and CDR2 is YFSETQ. In DNA form, the CDR3 reads TGCGCCAGCAGCGTAAGGACAGGATGGGAGACCCAGTACTTC. As protein: CASSVRTGWETQYF.

The chain joins TRBV5-6 to TRBJ1-2, with TRBD1 as a possible D gene (6 bases). The V gene lost 4 bases and the J gene lost 4 bases, with 20 bases spanning the gap. CDR1 and CDR2 (germline): SGHDT, YYEEEE. This CDR3 region has 16 residues. The CDR3 region is CASSRTEDSPFYGYTF. Written as DNA, the CDR3 is TGTGCCAGCAGCCGAACGGAGGACAGCCCATTCTATGGCTACACCTTC.

The J gene is TRBJ2-3, the V gene TRBV5-4; D may be TRBD1 (6 bases). Germline V gene lookup returns CDR1 SGHNT and CDR2 YYREEE (reference sequence). The V gene lost 1 base and the J gene lost 7 bases, with 16 bases spanning the gap. CDR3 length: 15 amino acids. CDR3 sequence reads: CASSLIQGSDNTQYF. The CDR3 nucleotides read TGTGCCAGCAGCTTGATACAGGGTAGTGATAATACGCAGTATTTT.

V and J are TRBV1 and TRBJ2-5. TRBV1 is tagged as a pseudogene. The CDR3 is made up of 11 amino acids. CDR3 loop: CTSSSTETQYF. The CDR3 DNA reads as TGCACCAGCAGCTCGACAGAGACCCAGTACTTC.

V usage is TRBV5-1 and J usage is TRBJ1-1, with TRBD1 identical over 7 bases. V lost 0 bases to trimming and J lost 1 base; unmatched junction nucleotides: 6. The CDR3 is made up of 16 amino acids. From germline, CDR1 is SGHRS and CDR2 YFSETQ. The CDR3 protein is CASSLAEGQPNTEAFF. Here the CDR3 DNA reads TGCGCCAGCAGCTTGGCCGAGGGACAGCCGAACACTGAAGCTTTCTTT. Full variable domain (rest looked up from reference TRBV5-1 and TRBJ1-1): KAGVTQTPRYLIKTRGQQVTLSCSPISGHRSVSWYQQTPGQGLQFLFEYFSETQRNKGNFPGRFSGRQFSNSRSEMNVSTLELGDSALYLCASSLAEGQPNTEAFFGQGTRLTVV.

The V gene is TRBV9, the J gene TRBJ2-3, with D hard to call. The V end was cut by 1 base, the J end by 1 base, with 7 bases between. The CDR3 runs to 14 residues. From germline, CDR1 is SGDLS and CDR2 YYNGEE. CDR3 in amino acids: CASSVLMGTDTQYF. The CDR3 DNA follows: TGTGCCAGCAGCGTACTCATGGGCACAGATACGCAGTATTTT.

The V call is TRBV5-4, the J call TRBJ2-5; D gene uncertain. The end of the DNA is better explained by TRBJ2-7, so the J call may be wrong. The CDR3 extends over 14 amino acids. CDR1 is SGHNT and CDR2 is YYREEE in the germline V gene (reference sequence). The CDR3 reads CASSLESDFYEQYF. The CDR3 DNA reads as TGTGCCAGCAGCTTGGAATCAGATTTCTACGAGCAGTACTTC.